This TCR beta chain was recovered during a study of T cells in Graves' hyperthyroidism and ophthalmopathy. Study-level points and caveats: From stable hyperthyroidism, ophthalmopathy was set apart by a 13 V-J model.

Trimming left V 1 base short and J 6 bases short, with 10 bases between. The CDR3 has 13 amino acids. Germline lookup yields CDR1 SEHNR and CDR2 FQNEAQ (reference sequence). This clonotype was picked up many times. Its specificity is not known. RNA transcripts provided the source from which TCR beta CDR3 regions were amplified. The TCR CDR3 was amplified in a first-round RT-PCR using the HTBI primer set. MiXCR, applied by TCRdb to the multiplex PCR reads, yields one record per CDR3 protein. This repertoire shows nearly 750,000 distinct CDR3 sequences, approximately 36% found once; its top ten account for 30% to 40%. Together with thyroid ultrasound, orbital computed tomography, serum thyroxine and TRAb, clinical symptoms were used for diagnoses.

The TCR was taken from a woman aged 40 to 50 with Graves' hyperthyroidism. Sequencing input: blood. The rearrangement joins TRBV7-9 to TRBJ2-7; no definite D call. CDR3 amino acids: CASSLERQSEQYF. CDR3 coding DNA: TGTGCCAGCAGCTTAGAGAGGCAAAGCGAGCAGTACTTC.